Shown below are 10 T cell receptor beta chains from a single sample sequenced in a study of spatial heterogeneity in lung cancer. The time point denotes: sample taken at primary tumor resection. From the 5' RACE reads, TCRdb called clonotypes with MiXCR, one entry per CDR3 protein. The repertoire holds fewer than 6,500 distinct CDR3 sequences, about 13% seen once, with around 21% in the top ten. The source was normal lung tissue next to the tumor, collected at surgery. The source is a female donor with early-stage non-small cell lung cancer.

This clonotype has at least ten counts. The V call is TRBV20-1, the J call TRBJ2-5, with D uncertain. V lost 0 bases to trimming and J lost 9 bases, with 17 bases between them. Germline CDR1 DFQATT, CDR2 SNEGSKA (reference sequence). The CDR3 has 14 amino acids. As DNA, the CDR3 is TGCAGTGCTAGAGACACTCGGGTGCAGGTCTCCCAGTACTTC. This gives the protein CSARDTRVQVSQYF.

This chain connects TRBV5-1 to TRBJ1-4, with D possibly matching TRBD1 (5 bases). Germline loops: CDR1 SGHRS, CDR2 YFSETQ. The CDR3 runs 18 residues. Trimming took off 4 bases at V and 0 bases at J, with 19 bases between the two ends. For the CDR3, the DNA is TGCGCCAGCAGCCGCGATGGCGGAGCGGGGGCAACTAATGAAAAACTGTTTTTT. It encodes CASSRDGGAGATNEKLFF.

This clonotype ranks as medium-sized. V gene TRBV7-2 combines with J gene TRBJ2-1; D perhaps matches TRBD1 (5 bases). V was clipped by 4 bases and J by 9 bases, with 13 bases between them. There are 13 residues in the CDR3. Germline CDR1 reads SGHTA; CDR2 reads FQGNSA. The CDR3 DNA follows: TGTGCCAGCAGCTCGGACCTACAGGCTGAGCAGTTCTTC. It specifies CASSSDLQAEQFF.

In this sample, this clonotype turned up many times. The CDR3 protein is CASSQEGKGLSGYTF. The CDR3 region has the DNA TGCGCCAGCAGCCAAGAGGGTAAGGGACTCTCTGGCTACACCTTC. The V and J genes are TRBV4-1 and TRBJ1-2; TRBD1 is a possible D gene (5 bases). Germline-derived CDR1 and CDR2 are MGHRA and YSYEKL. V lost 0 bases and J lost 7, with 15 bases in between. The CDR3 is 15 amino acids.

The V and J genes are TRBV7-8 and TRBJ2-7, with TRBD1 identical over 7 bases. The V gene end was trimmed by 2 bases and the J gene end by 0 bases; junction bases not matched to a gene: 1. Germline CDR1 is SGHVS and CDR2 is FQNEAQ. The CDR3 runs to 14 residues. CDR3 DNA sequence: TGTGCCAGCAGCTTAAACAGGGGCTCCTACGAGCAGTACTTC. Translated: CASSLNRGSYEQYF.

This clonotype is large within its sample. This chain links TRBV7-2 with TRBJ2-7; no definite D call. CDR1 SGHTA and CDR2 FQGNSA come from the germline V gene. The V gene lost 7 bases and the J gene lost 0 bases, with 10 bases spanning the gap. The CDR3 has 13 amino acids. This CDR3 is CASKTPSSYEQYF. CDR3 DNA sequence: TGTGCCAGCAAGACACCAAGCTCCTACGAGCAGTACTTC.

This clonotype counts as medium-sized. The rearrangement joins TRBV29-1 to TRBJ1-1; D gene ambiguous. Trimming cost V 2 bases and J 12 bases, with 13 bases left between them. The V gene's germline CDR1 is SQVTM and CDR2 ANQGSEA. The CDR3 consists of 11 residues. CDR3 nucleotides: TGCAGCGTTGAACACTCTGTTGGGACTTTCTTT. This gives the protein CSVEHSVGTFF.

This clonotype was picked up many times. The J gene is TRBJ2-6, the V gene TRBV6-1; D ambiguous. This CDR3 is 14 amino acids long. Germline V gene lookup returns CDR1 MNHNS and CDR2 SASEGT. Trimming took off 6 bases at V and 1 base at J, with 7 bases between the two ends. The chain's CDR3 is CASSYQSGANVLTF. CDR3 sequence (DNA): TGTGCCAGCAGCTATCAATCTGGGGCCAACGTCCTGACTTTC.

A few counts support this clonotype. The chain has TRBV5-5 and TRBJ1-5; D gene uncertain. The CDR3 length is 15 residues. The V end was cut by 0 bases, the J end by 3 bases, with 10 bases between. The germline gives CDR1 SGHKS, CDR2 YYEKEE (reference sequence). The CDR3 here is CASSLEVVINQPQHF. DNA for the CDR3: TGTGCCAGCAGCTTGGAGGTCGTAATCAATCAGCCCCAGCATTTT.

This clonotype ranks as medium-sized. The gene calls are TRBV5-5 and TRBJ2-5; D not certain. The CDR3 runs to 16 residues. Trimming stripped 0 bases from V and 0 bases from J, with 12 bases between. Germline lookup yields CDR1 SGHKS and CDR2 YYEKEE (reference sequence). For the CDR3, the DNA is TGTGCCAGCAGCTTGGAGTCGTTTACGGACCAAGAGACCCAGTACTTC. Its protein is CASSLESFTDQETQYF.